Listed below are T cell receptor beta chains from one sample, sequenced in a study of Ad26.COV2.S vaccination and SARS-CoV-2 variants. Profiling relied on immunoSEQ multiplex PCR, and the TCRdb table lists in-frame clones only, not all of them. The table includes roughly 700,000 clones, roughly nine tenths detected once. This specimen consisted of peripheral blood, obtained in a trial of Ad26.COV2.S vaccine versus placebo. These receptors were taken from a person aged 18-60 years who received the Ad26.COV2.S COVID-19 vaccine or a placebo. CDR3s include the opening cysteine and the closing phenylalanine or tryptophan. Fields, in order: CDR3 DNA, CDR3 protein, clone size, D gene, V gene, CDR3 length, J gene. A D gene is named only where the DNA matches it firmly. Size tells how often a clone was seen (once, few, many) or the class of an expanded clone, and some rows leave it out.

TGTGCCAGCAGTTCAGGACAGGTTGGGTCACCCCTCCACTTT CASSSGQVGSPLHF few TRBD1 TRBV7-8 14 TRBJ1-6
TGTGCCATCAGTGAGTCGGGGCGGGGCACAGATACGCAGTATTTT CAISESGRGTDTQYF . . TRBV10-3 15 TRBJ2-3
TGTGCCAGTAGAGGGACAGGGGAGAACTATGGCTACACCTTC CASRGTGENYGYTF once TRBD1 TRBV19 14 TRBJ1-2
TGTGCCAGCAGCTTTGAGGGGAGCGTTGGCTACACCTTC CASSFEGSVGYTF few . TRBV7-6 13 TRBJ1-2
TGTGCCAGCAGTTACGCTGAGACACATCAGCCCCAGCATTTT CASSYAETHQPQHF . . TRBV6-5 14 TRBJ1-5
TGCGCCAGCAGCTTTGAACTGAGCTCCTACAATGAGCAGTTCTTC CASSFELSSYNEQFF once . TRBV4-3 15 TRBJ2-1
TGTGCCAGCTCACCACCGACTAGCGGGAGTCATGAGCAGTTCTTC CASSPPTSGSHEQFF . TRBD2 TRBV18 15 TRBJ2-1
TGTGCCAGCAGTTCCCATCGTACTAGCGCAGTGCAGTTCTTC CASSSHRTSAVQFF . TRBD2 TRBV6-6 14 TRBJ2-1
TGTGCCACCAGCAGAGATTTGGGCTCTGGAAACACCATATATTTT CATSRDLGSGNTIYF few . TRBV15 15 TRBJ1-3
TGTGCCAGCAGTGAATTGGTGAACACTGAAGCTTTCTTT CASSELVNTEAFF . . TRBV25-1 13 TRBJ1-1
TGTGCCAGCAGTTGGGACGGCTACGAGCAGTACTTC CASSWDGYEQYF . . TRBV27 12 TRBJ2-7
TGTGCCAGCAGCCGCGGCGGCTCCATGAATGAGCAGTTCTTC CASSRGGSMNEQFF . . TRBV2 14 TRBJ2-1
TGCAGTGGGGCCAGTCAGAACATTCAGTACTTC CSGASQNIQYF . . TRBV20-1 11 TRBJ2-4
TGCAGCGTCTCCACCGAACACCGAGAAGCTTTCTTT CSVSTEHREAFF . . TRBV29-1 12 TRBJ1-1
TGTGCCAGCAGCTTGAGGGAGGGGGGACAGGGTAATTCACCCCTCCACTTT CASSLREGGQGNSPLHF . TRBD1 TRBV7-8 17 TRBJ1-6
TGTGCCAGCAGCTTAGATACAGGGGACTCCGAATTCGAGCAGTACTTC CASSLDTGDSEFEQYF . . TRBV7-9 16 TRBJ2-7
TGCAGCGCCGATACGGGGGGGAGTACAGATACGCAGTATTTT CSADTGGSTDTQYF once TRBD2 TRBV29-1 14 TRBJ2-3
TGCAGTGCCGGCGGGCCCGATACGCAGTATTTT CSAGGPDTQYF once . TRBV20-1 11 TRBJ2-3
TGTGCTAGTGGTTTAGGAAACACCGGGGAGCTGTTTTTT CASGLGNTGELFF . . TRBV12-5 13 TRBJ2-2
TGTGCCAGCAGCTTACCAGGGCTGGGTGGCTACACCTTC CASSLPGLGGYTF . . TRBV7-9 13 TRBJ1-2
TGTGCCAGCAGCCTCCGGACTAGCGGGAGAGGTACCGGGGAGCTGTTTTTT CASSLRTSGRGTGELFF once TRBD2 TRBV3-1/TRBV3-2 17 TRBJ2-2
TGTGCCAGCAGCTACGGGGTAACCGGGACTAATGAAAAACTGTTTTTT CASSYGVTGTNEKLFF . . TRBV7-9 16 TRBJ1-4
TGCGCCAGCGGGGGGTCCGGGGGAACCCGGAACACCATATATTTT CASGGSGGTRNTIYF once . TRBV5-1 15 TRBJ1-3
TGTGCCAGCAGTTACTCGGGCGGGGGTAATTCACCCCTCCACTTT CASSYSGGGNSPLHF . . TRBV6-5 15 TRBJ1-6
TGTGCCAGCAGCTCCGGGAATAATTTCGGAGCTTTCTTT CASSSGNNFGAFF . . TRBV5-5 13 TRBJ1-1
TGTGCCAGCAGCTTACGTAGCACCTCCGCAGATACGCAGTATTTT CASSLRSTSADTQYF . . TRBV7-8 15 TRBJ2-3
TGTGCCATCAACGACCCGGGACAGGGTGGGGTGGAGCAGTACTTC CAINDPGQGGVEQYF . TRBD1 TRBV10-3 15 TRBJ2-7
TGTGCCAGCAGACCCCCCGCGACAATCCGGAGGAACACCGGGGAGCTGTTTTTT CASRPPATIRRNTGELFF . . TRBV11-3 18 TRBJ2-2
TGTGCCAGCAGTCCCCGGACAGGGGACACCATATATTTT CASSPRTGDTIYF . TRBD1 TRBV27 13 TRBJ1-3
TGTGCCAGCAGCTCCGGACAACAGCCCTACAATGAGCAGTTCTTC CASSSGQQPYNEQFF . . TRBV5-4 15 TRBJ2-1
TGTGCCAGCAGCTTGGACGGTCAACGGCCCCAGCATTTT CASSLDGQRPQHF few . TRBV5-5 13 TRBJ1-5
TGTGCCAGCAGCCCACGACCCTCTAGCACAGATACGCAGTATTTT CASSPRPSSTDTQYF . . TRBV27 15 TRBJ2-3